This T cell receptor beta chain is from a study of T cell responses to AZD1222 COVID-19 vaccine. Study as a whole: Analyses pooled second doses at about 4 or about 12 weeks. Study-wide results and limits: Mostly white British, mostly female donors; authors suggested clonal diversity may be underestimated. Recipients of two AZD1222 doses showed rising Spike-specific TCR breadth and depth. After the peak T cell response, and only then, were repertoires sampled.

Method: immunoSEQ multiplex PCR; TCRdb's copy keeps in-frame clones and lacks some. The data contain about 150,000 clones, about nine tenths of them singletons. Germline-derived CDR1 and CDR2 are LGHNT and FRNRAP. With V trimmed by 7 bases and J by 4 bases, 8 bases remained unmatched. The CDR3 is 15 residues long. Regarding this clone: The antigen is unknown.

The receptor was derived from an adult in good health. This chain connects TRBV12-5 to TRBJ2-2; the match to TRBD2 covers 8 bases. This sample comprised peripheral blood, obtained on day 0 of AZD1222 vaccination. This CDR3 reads CASAPRLARTGELFF. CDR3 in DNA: TGTGCTAGTGCCCCCCGACTAGCGCGCACCGGGGAGCTGTTTTTT.